These 7 T cell receptor beta chains came from one sample sequenced in a study of cytomegalovirus exposure and HLA in healthy donors. 13 Jbeta primers and 60 Vbeta primers were used for the PCR. Some clones are missing from TCRdb's copy, which holds only in-frame ones; the method was immunoSEQ multiplex PCR. The sample includes approximately 190,000 clones, roughly 80% of them seen just once. Sequenced material: PBMCs. The origin of the receptors is a man aged 40-55 years in good health and CMV-seropositive.

This sequence joins TRBV5-6 and TRBJ2-5; D may be TRBD1 (6 bases). There are 12 residues in the CDR3. The ends were cut back, 4 bases at V and 3 bases at J, with 7 bases in the middle. The germline CDR1 and CDR2 sequences are SGHDT and YYEEEE. The CDR3: CASSRQEETQYF. The CDR3 DNA sequence: TGTGCCAGCAGCCGACAGGAAGAGACCCAGTACTTC.

The J gene is TRBJ1-5, the V gene TRBV27, with D unresolved. This CDR3 contains 14 residues. Germline loops: CDR1 MNHEY, CDR2 SMNVEV (reference sequence). The V and J ends lost 5 bases and 2 bases respectively, with 10 bases between them. DNA for the CDR3: TGTGCCAGCAGTCCCGACATGGGCAATCAGCCCCAGCATTTT. This sequence encodes CASSPDMGNQPQHF.

The rearrangement joins TRBV9 to TRBJ1-1; D call uncertain. This CDR3 is built from 15 residues. The germline V gene has CDR1 SGDLS and CDR2 YYNGEE. Deletions cut 4 bases from V and 1 base from J, with 14 bases between. CDR3 DNA sequence: TGTGCCAGCAGCTTGGCGGAGGGCTGGAACACTGAAGCTTTCTTT. Translating it yields CASSLAEGWNTEAFF.

The chain recombines TRBV7-3 with TRBJ1-5; D unresolved. Germline CDR1 is SGHTA and CDR2 is FQGTGA. The length of the CDR3 is 10 residues. V dropped 8 bases and J dropped 9 bases, with 8 bases sitting between them. The chain's CDR3 is CASQFPPQHF. The CDR3 DNA reads as TGTGCCAGCCAATTCCCGCCCCAGCATTTT.

This chain links TRBV27 with TRBJ1-1; 7 positions agree with TRBD1. The CDR3 extends over 12 amino acids. Looked up from germline, CDR1 is MNHEY and CDR2 is SMNVEV (reference sequence). Germline trimming cut 5 bases from V and 7 bases from J; bases unmatched to any gene: 4. DNA of the CDR3: TGTGCCAGCAGTCCGACAGGGCTTGAAGCTTTCTTT. This translates into CASSPTGLEAFF.

There are a few counts of this clone. The J gene is TRBJ2-7, the V gene TRBV15; 7 nucleotides match TRBD1. Trimming took 0 bases from V and 3 from J; bases not matched to a gene: 11. The length of the CDR3 is 17 residues. Germline CDR1 and CDR2: LNHNV and YYDKDF (reference sequence). CDR3 loop: CATSRDRMTGSFYEQYF. For the CDR3, the DNA is TGTGCCACCAGCAGAGATCGAATGACAGGGAGCTTCTACGAGCAGTACTTC.

V and J are TRBV30 and TRBJ1-1; 7 bases are a match to TRBD1. Germline loops: CDR1 GTSNPN, CDR2 SVGIG (reference sequence). The V gene end was trimmed by 1 base and the J gene end by 6 bases; junction bases not matched to a gene: 5. The CDR3 runs to 13 residues. CDR3 bases: TGTGCCTGGAGTGGGACAAGGGGGCCTGAAGCTTTCTTT. It codes for CAWSGTRGPEAFF. The full variable domain, with the rest looked up from reference TRBV30 and TRBJ1-1, is SQTIHQWPATLVQPVGSPLSLECTVEGTSNPNLYWYRQAAGRGLQLLFYSVGIGQISSEVPQNLSASRPQDRQFILSSKKLLLSDSGFYLCAWSGTRGPEAFFGQGTRLTVV.